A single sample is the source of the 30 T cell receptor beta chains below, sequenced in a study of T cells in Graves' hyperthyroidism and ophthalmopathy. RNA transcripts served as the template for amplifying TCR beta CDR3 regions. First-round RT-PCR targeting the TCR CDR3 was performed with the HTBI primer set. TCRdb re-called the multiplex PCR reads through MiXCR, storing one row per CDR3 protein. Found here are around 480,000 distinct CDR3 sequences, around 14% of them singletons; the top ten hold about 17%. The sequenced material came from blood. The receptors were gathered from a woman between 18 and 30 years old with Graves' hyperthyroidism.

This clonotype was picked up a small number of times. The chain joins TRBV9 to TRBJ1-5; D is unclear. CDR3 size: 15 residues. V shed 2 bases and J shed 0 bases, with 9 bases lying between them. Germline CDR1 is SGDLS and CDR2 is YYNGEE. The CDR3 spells CASSVDGLSNQPQHF. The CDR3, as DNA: TGTGCCAGCAGCGTGGACGGACTTAGCAATCAGCCCCAGCATTTT.

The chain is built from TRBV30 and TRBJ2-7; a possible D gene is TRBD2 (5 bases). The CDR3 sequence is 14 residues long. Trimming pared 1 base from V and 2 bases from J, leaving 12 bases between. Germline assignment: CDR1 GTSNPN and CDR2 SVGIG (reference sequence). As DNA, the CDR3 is TGTGCCTGGAGTGAATCTAGCACTCCCTACGAGCAGTACTTC. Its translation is CAWSESSTPYEQYF.

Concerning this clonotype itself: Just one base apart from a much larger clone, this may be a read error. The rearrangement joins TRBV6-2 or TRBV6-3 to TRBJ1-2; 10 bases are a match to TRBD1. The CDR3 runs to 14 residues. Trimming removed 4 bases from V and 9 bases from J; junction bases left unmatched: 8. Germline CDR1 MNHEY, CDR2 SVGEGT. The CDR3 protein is CASSSRDRGRSYTF. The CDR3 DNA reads TGTGCCAGCAGTTCCCGGGACAGGGGTCGCAGCTACACCTTC.

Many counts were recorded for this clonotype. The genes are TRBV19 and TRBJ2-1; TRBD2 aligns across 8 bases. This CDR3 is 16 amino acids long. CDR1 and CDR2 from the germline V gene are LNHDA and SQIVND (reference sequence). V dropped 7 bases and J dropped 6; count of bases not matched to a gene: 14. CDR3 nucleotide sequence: TGTGCCAGTAAAGGCCACTTAGCGGGAAAGAGCAATGAGCAGTTCTTC. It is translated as CASKGHLAGKSNEQFF.

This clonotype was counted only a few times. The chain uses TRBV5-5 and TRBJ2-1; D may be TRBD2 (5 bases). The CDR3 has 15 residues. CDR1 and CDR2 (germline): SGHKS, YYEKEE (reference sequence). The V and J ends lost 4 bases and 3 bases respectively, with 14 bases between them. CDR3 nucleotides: TGTGCCAGCAGCCGGAGCGGAAGTAACTACAATGAGCAGTTCTTC. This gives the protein CASSRSGSNYNEQFF.

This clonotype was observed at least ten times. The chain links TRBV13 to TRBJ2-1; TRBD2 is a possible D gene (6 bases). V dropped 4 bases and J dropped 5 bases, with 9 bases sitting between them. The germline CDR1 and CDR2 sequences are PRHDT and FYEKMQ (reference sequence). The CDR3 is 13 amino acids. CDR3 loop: CASSWGLNNEQFF. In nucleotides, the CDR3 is TGTGCCAGCAGCTGGGGACTTAACAATGAGCAGTTCTTC.

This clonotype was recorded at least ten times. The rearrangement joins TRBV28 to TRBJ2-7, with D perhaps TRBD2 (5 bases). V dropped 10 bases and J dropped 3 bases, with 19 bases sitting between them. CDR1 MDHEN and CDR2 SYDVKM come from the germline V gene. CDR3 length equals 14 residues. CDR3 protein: CATKNGLAIYEQYF. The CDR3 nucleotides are TGTGCCACCAAAAACGGGCTAGCTATCTACGAGCAGTACTTC.

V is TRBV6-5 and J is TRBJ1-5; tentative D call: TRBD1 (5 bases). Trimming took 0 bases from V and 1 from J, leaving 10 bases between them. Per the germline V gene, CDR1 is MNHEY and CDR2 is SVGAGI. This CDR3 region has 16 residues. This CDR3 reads CASSYSSGGSNQPQHF. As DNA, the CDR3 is TGTGCCAGCAGTTACTCGTCCGGGGGGAGCAATCAGCCCCAGCATTTT.

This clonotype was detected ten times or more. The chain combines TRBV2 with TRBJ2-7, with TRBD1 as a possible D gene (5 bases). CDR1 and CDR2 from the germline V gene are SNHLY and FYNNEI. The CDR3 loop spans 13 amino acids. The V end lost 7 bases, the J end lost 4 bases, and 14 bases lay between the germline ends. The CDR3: CASKTAGLYEQYV. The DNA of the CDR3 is TGTGCCAGCAAAACGGCAGGGTTGTACGAGCAGTACGTC.

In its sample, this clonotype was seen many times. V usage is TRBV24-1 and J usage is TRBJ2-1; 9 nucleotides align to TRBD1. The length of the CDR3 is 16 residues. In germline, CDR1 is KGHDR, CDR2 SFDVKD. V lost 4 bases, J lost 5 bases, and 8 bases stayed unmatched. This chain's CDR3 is CATSDMDRGNNNEQFF. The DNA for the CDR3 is TGTGCCACCAGTGACATGGACAGGGGAAACAACAATGAGCAGTTCTTC.

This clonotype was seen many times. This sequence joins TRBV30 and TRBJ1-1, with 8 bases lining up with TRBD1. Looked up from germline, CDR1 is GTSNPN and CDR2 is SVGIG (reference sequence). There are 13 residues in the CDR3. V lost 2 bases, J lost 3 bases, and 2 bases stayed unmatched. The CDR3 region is CAWSMDRDTEAFF. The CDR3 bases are TGTGCCTGGAGTATGGACAGGGACACTGAAGCTTTCTTT.

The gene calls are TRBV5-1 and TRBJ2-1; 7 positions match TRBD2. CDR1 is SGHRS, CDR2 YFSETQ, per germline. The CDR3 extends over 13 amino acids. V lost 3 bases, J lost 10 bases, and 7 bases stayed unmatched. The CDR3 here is CASSYGGGGEQFF. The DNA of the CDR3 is TGCGCCAGCAGCTATGGGGGGGGAGGGGAGCAGTTCTTC.

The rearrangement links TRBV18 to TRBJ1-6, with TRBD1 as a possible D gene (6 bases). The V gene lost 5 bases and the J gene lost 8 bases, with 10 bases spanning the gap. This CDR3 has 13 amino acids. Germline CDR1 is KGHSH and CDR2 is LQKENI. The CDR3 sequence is CASSTGQDSPLHF. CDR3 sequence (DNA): TGTGCCAGCTCAACAGGGCAAGATTCACCCCTCCACTTT.

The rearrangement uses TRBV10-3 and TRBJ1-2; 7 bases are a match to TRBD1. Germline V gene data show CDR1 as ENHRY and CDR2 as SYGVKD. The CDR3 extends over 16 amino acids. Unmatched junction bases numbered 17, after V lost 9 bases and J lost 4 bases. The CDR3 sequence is CAMGSSDRAGGYGYTF. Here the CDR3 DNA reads TGTGCCATGGGGAGTAGCGACAGGGCAGGTGGCTATGGCTACACCTTC.

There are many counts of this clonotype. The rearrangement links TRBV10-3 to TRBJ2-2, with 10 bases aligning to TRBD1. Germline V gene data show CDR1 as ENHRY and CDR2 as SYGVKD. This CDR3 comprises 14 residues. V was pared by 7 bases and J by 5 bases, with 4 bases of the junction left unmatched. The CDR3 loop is CAITPGQGTGELFF. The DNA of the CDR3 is TGTGCCATCACCCCGGGACAGGGGACCGGGGAGCTGTTTTTT.

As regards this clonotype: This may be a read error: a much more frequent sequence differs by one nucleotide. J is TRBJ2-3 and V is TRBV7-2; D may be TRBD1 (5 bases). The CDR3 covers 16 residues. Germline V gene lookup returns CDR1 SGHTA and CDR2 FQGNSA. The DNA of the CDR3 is TGTGCCAGCAGCTCGAGCTGGGGCCTAGTGACAGATACGCACTATTTT. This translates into CASSSSWGLVTDTHYF.

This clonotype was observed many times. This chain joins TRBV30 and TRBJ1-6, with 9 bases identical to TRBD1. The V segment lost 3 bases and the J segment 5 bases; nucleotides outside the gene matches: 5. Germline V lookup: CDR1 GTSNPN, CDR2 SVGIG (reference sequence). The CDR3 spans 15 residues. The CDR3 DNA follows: TGTGCCTGGAGGGACAGGGACAGGGATAATTCACCCCTCCACTTT. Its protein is CAWRDRDRDNSPLHF.

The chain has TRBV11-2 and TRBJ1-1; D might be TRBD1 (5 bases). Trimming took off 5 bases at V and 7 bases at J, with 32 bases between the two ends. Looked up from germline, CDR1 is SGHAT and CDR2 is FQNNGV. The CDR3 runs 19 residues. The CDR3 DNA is TGTGCCAGCAGCCCAACACCCTTAACCGGGACCTTGGCAGGAGGTGAAGCTTTCTTT. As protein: CASSPTPLTGTLAGGEAFF. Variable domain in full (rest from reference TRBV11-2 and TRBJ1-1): EAGVAQSPRYKIIEKRQSVAFWCNPISGHATLYWYQQILGQGPKLLIQFQNNGVVDDSQLPKDRFSAERLKGVDSTLKIQPAKLEDSAVYLCASSPTPLTGTLAGGEAFFGQGTRLTVV.

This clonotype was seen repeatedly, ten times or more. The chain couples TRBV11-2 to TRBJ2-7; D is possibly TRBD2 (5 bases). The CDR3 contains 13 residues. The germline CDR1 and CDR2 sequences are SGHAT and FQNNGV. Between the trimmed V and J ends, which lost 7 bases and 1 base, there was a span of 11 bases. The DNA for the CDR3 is TGTGCCAGCAAGGAGGACTGGTCCTACGAGCAGTACTTC. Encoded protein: CASKEDWSYEQYF.

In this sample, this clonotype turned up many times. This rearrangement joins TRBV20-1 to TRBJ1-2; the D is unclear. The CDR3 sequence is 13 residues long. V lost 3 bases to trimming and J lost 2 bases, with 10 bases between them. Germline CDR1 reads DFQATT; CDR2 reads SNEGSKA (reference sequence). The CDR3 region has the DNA TGCAGTGCTAGCCTCCGGGGAAACTATGGCTACACCTTC. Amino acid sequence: CSASLRGNYGYTF.

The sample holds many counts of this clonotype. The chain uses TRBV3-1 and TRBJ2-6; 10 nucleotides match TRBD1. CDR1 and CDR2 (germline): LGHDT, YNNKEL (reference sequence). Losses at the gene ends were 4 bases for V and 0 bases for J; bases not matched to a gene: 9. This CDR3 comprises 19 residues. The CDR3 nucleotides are TGTGCCAGCAGCCCAGCGACAGGGGGCGATTACTCTGGGGCCAACGTCCTGACTTTC. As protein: CASSPATGGDYSGANVLTF.

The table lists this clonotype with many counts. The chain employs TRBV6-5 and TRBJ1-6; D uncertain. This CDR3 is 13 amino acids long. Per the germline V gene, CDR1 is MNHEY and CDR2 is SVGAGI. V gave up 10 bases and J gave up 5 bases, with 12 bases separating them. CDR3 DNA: TGTGCCACCAGACGGGAAGATAATTCACCCCTCCACTTT. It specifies CATRREDNSPLHF.

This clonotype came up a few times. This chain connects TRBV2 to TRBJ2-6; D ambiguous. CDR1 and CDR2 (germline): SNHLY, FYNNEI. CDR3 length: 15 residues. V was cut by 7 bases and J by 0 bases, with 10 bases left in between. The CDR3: CASNPQPSGANVLTF. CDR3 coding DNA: TGTGCCAGCAACCCACAGCCCTCTGGGGCCAACGTCCTGACTTTC.

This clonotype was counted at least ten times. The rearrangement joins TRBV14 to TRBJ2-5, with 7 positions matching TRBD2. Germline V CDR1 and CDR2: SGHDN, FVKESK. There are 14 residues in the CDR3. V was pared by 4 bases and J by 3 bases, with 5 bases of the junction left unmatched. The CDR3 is CASSRTRWEETQYF. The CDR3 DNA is TGTGCCAGCAGCCGGACTAGATGGGAAGAGACCCAGTACTTC.

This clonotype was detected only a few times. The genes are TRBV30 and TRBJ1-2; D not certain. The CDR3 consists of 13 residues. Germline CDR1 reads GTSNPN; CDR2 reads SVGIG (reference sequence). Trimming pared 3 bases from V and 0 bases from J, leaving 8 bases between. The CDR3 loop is CAWRTPANYGYTF. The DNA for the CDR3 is TGTGCCTGGAGGACCCCAGCTAACTATGGCTACACCTTC.

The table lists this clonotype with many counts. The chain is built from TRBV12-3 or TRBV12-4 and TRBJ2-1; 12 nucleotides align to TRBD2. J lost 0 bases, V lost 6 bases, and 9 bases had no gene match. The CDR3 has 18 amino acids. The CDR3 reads CASSPGTSGSSSYNEQFF. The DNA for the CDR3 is TGTGCCAGCAGCCCCGGGACTAGCGGGTCTAGCTCCTACAATGAGCAGTTCTTC.

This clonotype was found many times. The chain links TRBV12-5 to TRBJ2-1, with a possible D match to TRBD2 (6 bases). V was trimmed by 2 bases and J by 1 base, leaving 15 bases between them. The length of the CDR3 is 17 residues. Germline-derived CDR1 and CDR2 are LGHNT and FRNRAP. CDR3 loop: CASGLRTGGKSYNEQFF. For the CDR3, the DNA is TGTGCTAGTGGTTTGCGAACCGGCGGGAAGTCCTACAATGAGCAGTTCTTC.

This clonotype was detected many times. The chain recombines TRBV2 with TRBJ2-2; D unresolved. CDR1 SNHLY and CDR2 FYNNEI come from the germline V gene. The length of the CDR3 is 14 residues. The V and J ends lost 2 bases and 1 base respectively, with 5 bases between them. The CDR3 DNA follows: TGTGCCAGCAGTGAATCTATGAACACCGGGGAGCTGTTTTTT. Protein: CASSESMNTGELFF.

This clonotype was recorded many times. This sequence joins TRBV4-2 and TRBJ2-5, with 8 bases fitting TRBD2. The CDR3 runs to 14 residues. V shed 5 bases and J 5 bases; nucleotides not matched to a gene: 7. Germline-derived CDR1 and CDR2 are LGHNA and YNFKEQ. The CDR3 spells CASSSSGSGETQYF. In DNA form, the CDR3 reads TGTGCCAGCAGCTCGAGCGGGAGTGGGGAGACCCAGTACTTC.

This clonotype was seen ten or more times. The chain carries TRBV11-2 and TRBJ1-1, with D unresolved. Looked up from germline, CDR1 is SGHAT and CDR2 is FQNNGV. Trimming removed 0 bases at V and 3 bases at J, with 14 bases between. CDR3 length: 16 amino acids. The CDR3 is CASSLDVGLRDTEAFF. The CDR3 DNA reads TGTGCCAGCAGCTTAGATGTCGGCCTTCGGGACACTGAAGCTTTCTTT.